A selection of T cell receptor beta chains follows, all from one sample in a study of T cells expressing NK-cell markers. Each CDR3 protein gets one entry in TCRdb, which reprocessed the 5' RACE reads and gives no DNA. The sample has some 460,000 distinct CDR3 sequences. What was sequenced was blood T cells: a sorted CD56 or NKG2C T cell subset, CD4+ or CD8+ T cells, or bulk PBMC T cells (not recorded which). All receptors derive from a woman aged 45-65 years in good health. Each CDR3 is given with its conserved first and last residue.

J gene: TRBJ2-1
V gene: TRBV19
CDR3 protein: CASSVRQGNEQFF

J gene: TRBJ2-7
V gene: TRBV11-2
CDR3 protein: CASSRVITTYEQYF

J gene: TRBJ2-3
V gene: TRBV5-1
CDR3 protein: CASSLVGLGDTQYF

J gene: TRBJ1-5
V gene: TRBV12-3/TRBV12-4
CDR3 protein: CASSFDGRVNQPQHF

J gene: TRBJ2-1
V gene: TRBV9
CDR3 protein: CASSVEPLHNEQFF

J gene: TRBJ1-1
V gene: TRBV3-1
CDR3 protein: CASSQDAGRNTEAFF

J gene: TRBJ2-1
V gene: TRBV24-1
CDR3 protein: CATPPPGNEQFF

J gene: TRBJ1-4
V gene: TRBV12-3/TRBV12-4
CDR3 protein: CASSSPELGEKLFF

J gene: TRBJ2-1
V gene: TRBV20-1
CDR3 protein: CSARDGRGASYNEQFF

J gene: TRBJ2-5
V gene: TRBV15
CDR3 protein: CATSRWGTSAETQYF

J gene: TRBJ1-2
V gene: TRBV5-1
CDR3 protein: CASSLVAGGMRYTF